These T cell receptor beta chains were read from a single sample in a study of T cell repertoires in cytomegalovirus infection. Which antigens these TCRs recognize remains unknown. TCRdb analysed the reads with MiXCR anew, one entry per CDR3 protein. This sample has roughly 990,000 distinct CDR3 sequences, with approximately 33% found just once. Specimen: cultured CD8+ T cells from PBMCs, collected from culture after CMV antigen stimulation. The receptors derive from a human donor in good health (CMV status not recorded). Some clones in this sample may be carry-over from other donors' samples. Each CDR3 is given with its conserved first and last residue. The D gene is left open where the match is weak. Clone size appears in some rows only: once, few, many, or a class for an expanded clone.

cdr3_aa: CASSAIENTGELFF; cdr3_nt: TGTGCCAGCAGTGCCATTGAGAACACCGGGGAGCTGTTTTTT; j_call: TRBJ2-2; v_call: TRBV27; d_call: .; clone_size: few
cdr3_aa: CASGFGTEGLYNQPQHF; cdr3_nt: TGTGCTAGTGGTTTTGGTACAGAGGGTTTATACAATCAGCCCCAGCATTTT; j_call: TRBJ1-5; v_call: TRBV12-5; d_call: .; clone_size: few
cdr3_aa: CATSRASGDTEAFF; cdr3_nt: TGTGCCACCAGCAGGGCTTCAGGGGACACTGAAGCTTTCTTT; j_call: TRBJ1-1; v_call: TRBV15; d_call: .; clone_size: .
cdr3_aa: CASSLGRRGLDYGYTF; cdr3_nt: TGTGCCAGCAGCTTGGGGCGGAGGGGGCTCGACTATGGCTACACCTTC; j_call: TRBJ1-2; v_call: TRBV7-9; d_call: TRBD1; clone_size: .
cdr3_aa: CAIGDSRVSPLHF; cdr3_nt: TGTGCCATTGGTGACAGTCGTGTTTCACCCCTCCACTTT; j_call: TRBJ1-6; v_call: TRBV27; d_call: .; clone_size: few
cdr3_aa: CASSPTQGNTEAFF; cdr3_nt: TGTGCCAGCAGCCCAACACAGGGGAACACTGAAGCTTTCTTT; j_call: TRBJ1-1; v_call: TRBV4-2; d_call: .; clone_size: .
cdr3_aa: CASSLAKERGFGANVLTF; cdr3_nt: TGCGCCAGCAGCTTGGCCAAAGAGAGAGGGTTTGGGGCCAACGTCCTGACTTTC; j_call: TRBJ2-6; v_call: TRBV5-1; d_call: .; clone_size: .
cdr3_aa: CASSSPRDRDKDEQFF; cdr3_nt: TGTGCCAGCAGCTCCCCCCGGGACAGGGATAAGGATGAGCAGTTCTTC; j_call: TRBJ2-1; v_call: TRBV7-9; d_call: TRBD1; clone_size: .
cdr3_aa: CAISESDPTGGNEKLFF; cdr3_nt: TGTGCCATCAGTGAGTCGGACCCTACAGGGGGCAATGAAAAACTGTTTTTT; j_call: TRBJ1-4; v_call: TRBV10-3; d_call: TRBD1; clone_size: .
cdr3_aa: CASSLWGGEPQHF; cdr3_nt: TGTGCCAGCAGCTTATGGGGGGGGGAGCCCCAGCATTTT; j_call: TRBJ1-5; v_call: TRBV7-6; d_call: .; clone_size: .
cdr3_aa: CASSSPGGQGETQYF; cdr3_nt: TGTGCCAGCAGCTCCCCTGGGGGGCAGGGGGAGACCCAGTACTTC; j_call: TRBJ2-5; v_call: TRBV7-9; d_call: .; clone_size: .
cdr3_aa: CASSLGLFYNEQFF; cdr3_nt: TGTGCCAGCAGCCTCGGACTTTTTTACAATGAGCAGTTCTTC; j_call: TRBJ2-1; v_call: TRBV12-3/TRBV12-4; d_call: .; clone_size: .
cdr3_aa: CASRGLSYNEQFF; cdr3_nt: TGTGCCAGCAGGGGTCTCTCCTACAATGAGCAGTTCTTC; j_call: TRBJ2-1; v_call: TRBV19; d_call: .; clone_size: .
cdr3_aa: CASFSRGDTEAFF; cdr3_nt: TGTGCCAGCTTCTCACGGGGGGACACTGAAGCTTTCTTT; j_call: TRBJ1-1; v_call: TRBV7-9; d_call: .; clone_size: .
cdr3_aa: CASRLRGQGLQPQHF; cdr3_nt: TGTGCCAGCAGGCTGCGGGGACAGGGCCTTCAGCCCCAGCATTTT; j_call: TRBJ1-5; v_call: TRBV6-2/TRBV6-3; d_call: TRBD1; clone_size: .
cdr3_aa: CASSVGGYVGQNDGYTF; cdr3_nt: TGTGCCAGCAGCGTAGGGGGATACGTCGGACAGAACGATGGCTACACCTTC; j_call: TRBJ1-2; v_call: TRBV9; d_call: .; clone_size: .
cdr3_aa: CASSFGGRAGELFF; cdr3_nt: TGTGCCAGCAGTTTCGGGGGCCGGGCCGGGGAGCTGTTTTTT; j_call: TRBJ2-2; v_call: TRBV12-3/TRBV12-4; d_call: .; clone_size: .
cdr3_aa: CASSEGLADSYEQYF; cdr3_nt: TGTGCCAGCAGTGAAGGGCTAGCGGACTCCTACGAGCAGTACTTC; j_call: TRBJ2-7; v_call: TRBV2; d_call: TRBD2; clone_size: .
cdr3_aa: CASSEWAYSPTYNEQFF; cdr3_nt: TGTGCCAGCAGTGAATGGGCGTACAGTCCTACCTACAATGAGCAGTTCTTC; j_call: TRBJ2-1; v_call: TRBV6-1; d_call: .; clone_size: .
cdr3_aa: CASSPYSQGTGGKNYGYTF; cdr3_nt: TGTGCCAGCAGCCCTTACAGCCAAGGGACAGGGGGCAAGAATTATGGCTACACCTTC; j_call: TRBJ1-2; v_call: TRBV7-6; d_call: TRBD1; clone_size: many
cdr3_aa: CASSDRDRLDQPQHF; cdr3_nt: TGTGCCAGCAGCGACCGGGACAGGTTAGATCAGCCCCAGCATTTT; j_call: TRBJ1-5; v_call: TRBV7-2; d_call: TRBD1; clone_size: many
cdr3_aa: CASSPPGSGELFF; cdr3_nt: TGTGCCAGTAGTCCTCCCGGCTCCGGGGAGCTGTTTTTT; j_call: TRBJ2-2; v_call: TRBV19; d_call: .; clone_size: few
cdr3_aa: CSARDEVAFEQYF; cdr3_nt: TGCAGTGCTAGAGATGAAGTTGCTTTCGAGCAGTACTTC; j_call: TRBJ2-7; v_call: TRBV20-1; d_call: .; clone_size: .
cdr3_aa: CASSRDRREAFF; cdr3_nt: TGTGCCAGCAGCCGGGACAGACGGGAAGCTTTCTTT; j_call: TRBJ1-1; v_call: TRBV11-2; d_call: TRBD1; clone_size: many
cdr3_aa: CASSAGGWPYNEQFF; cdr3_nt: TGTGCCAGCAGTGCGGGCGGGTGGCCCTACAATGAGCAGTTCTTC; j_call: TRBJ2-1; v_call: TRBV12-3/TRBV12-4; d_call: .; clone_size: .
cdr3_aa: CATLITTGANTGELFF; cdr3_nt: TGTGCCACCCTTATCACCACGGGGGCGAACACCGGGGAGCTGTTTTTT; j_call: TRBJ2-2; v_call: TRBV7-9; d_call: .; clone_size: .
cdr3_aa: CASSALARGFSTDTQYF; cdr3_nt: TGTGCCAGCAGTGCACTAGCGAGGGGGTTTAGCACAGATACGCAGTATTTT; j_call: TRBJ2-3; v_call: TRBV6-5; d_call: .; clone_size: .
cdr3_aa: CASSFPGLSYNEQFF; cdr3_nt: TGTGCCAGCAGTTTCCCCGGACTTAGCTACAATGAGCAGTTCTTC; j_call: TRBJ2-1; v_call: TRBV12-3/TRBV12-4; d_call: .; clone_size: many
cdr3_aa: CASSLTRPNTEAFF; cdr3_nt: TGTGCCAGCAGTCTAACCCGGCCTAACACTGAAGCTTTCTTT; j_call: TRBJ1-1; v_call: TRBV27; d_call: .; clone_size: .
cdr3_aa: CASSPRDSNTEAFF; cdr3_nt: TGTGCCAGCAGCCCGAGGGATAGTAACACTGAAGCTTTCTTT; j_call: TRBJ1-1; v_call: TRBV7-2; d_call: .; clone_size: .
cdr3_aa: CASSLYWDTEAFF; cdr3_nt: TGTGCCAGCAGTTTATACTGGGACACTGAAGCTTTCTTT; j_call: TRBJ1-1; v_call: TRBV27; d_call: .; clone_size: .
cdr3_aa: CASSPGPGLAPGNEQFF; cdr3_nt: TGTGCCAGCAGCCCCGGGCCGGGACTAGCCCCTGGGAATGAGCAGTTCTTC; j_call: TRBJ2-1; v_call: TRBV14; d_call: TRBD2; clone_size: once
cdr3_aa: CASSDDLIAAPHGYTF; cdr3_nt: TGTGCCAGCAGTGATGACCTCATAGCTGCTCCGCATGGCTACACCTTC; j_call: TRBJ1-2; v_call: TRBV2; d_call: .; clone_size: few
cdr3_aa: CSARAGTGIYNEQFF; cdr3_nt: TGCAGTGCTAGAGCCGGGACAGGGATCTACAATGAGCAGTTCTTC; j_call: TRBJ2-1; v_call: TRBV20-1; d_call: TRBD1; clone_size: .
cdr3_aa: CASSLTGQGESQPQHF; cdr3_nt: TGTGCCAGCAGTTTGACGGGACAGGGCGAAAGTCAGCCCCAGCATTTT; j_call: TRBJ1-5; v_call: TRBV27; d_call: TRBD1; clone_size: .
cdr3_aa: CASSPDGLF; cdr3_nt: TGTGCCAGCAGCCCGGACGGTCTCTTT; j_call: TRBJ1-1; v_call: TRBV9; d_call: .; clone_size: .
cdr3_aa: CASSIWSGQGNQPQHF; cdr3_nt: TGTGCCAGTAGTATTTGGTCTGGACAGGGCAATCAGCCCCAGCATTTT; j_call: TRBJ1-5; v_call: TRBV19; d_call: TRBD1; clone_size: few
cdr3_aa: CSARVRTPDPWETQYF; cdr3_nt: TGCAGTGCTAGGGTTCGCACGCCAGATCCCTGGGAGACCCAGTACTTC; j_call: TRBJ2-5; v_call: TRBV20-1; d_call: .; clone_size: few
cdr3_aa: CASTERGTGELFF; cdr3_nt: TGTGCCAGCACAGAGCGGGGGACCGGGGAGCTGTTTTTT; j_call: TRBJ2-2; v_call: TRBV6-2/TRBV6-3; d_call: TRBD2; clone_size: .
cdr3_aa: CASSHQKGTGTGELFF; cdr3_nt: TGCGCCAGCAGCCACCAGAAGGGGACGGGCACCGGGGAGCTGTTTTTT; j_call: TRBJ2-2; v_call: TRBV4-1; d_call: .; clone_size: few
cdr3_aa: CASSQNRGYEQYF; cdr3_nt: TGCGCCAGCAGCCAAAACCGGGGCTACGAGCAGTACTTC; j_call: TRBJ2-7; v_call: TRBV4-1; d_call: .; clone_size: few
cdr3_aa: CASSIWEQYSNQPQHF; cdr3_nt: TGTGCCAGTAGTATATGGGAACAGTATAGCAATCAGCCCCAGCATTTT; j_call: TRBJ1-5; v_call: TRBV19; d_call: .; clone_size: few
cdr3_aa: CASSEKRTATSYNEQFF; cdr3_nt: TGCGCCAGCAGTGAAAAAAGGACTGCGACCTCCTACAATGAGCAGTTCTTC; j_call: TRBJ2-1; v_call: TRBV10-1; d_call: .; clone_size: .
cdr3_aa: CASNPNPAGETQYF; cdr3_nt: TGTGCCAGCAACCCCAACCCGGCGGGCGAGACCCAGTACTTC; j_call: TRBJ2-5; v_call: TRBV7-9; d_call: .; clone_size: .
cdr3_aa: CASRSGWGWSYEQYF; cdr3_nt: TGTGCCAGCCGCTCCGGTTGGGGGTGGTCCTACGAGCAGTACTTC; j_call: TRBJ2-7; v_call: TRBV12-3/TRBV12-4; d_call: .; clone_size: .
cdr3_aa: CSVVESPGYTF; cdr3_nt: TGCAGCGTTGTTGAGTCTCCCGGCTACACCTTC; j_call: TRBJ1-2; v_call: TRBV29-1; d_call: .; clone_size: few
cdr3_aa: CASSGPNGDTF; cdr3_nt: TGTGCCAGCAGTGGTCCTAATGGGGACACCTTC; j_call: TRBJ1-2; v_call: TRBV6-1; d_call: .; clone_size: many
cdr3_aa: CASSPGPGYTEAFF; cdr3_nt: TGTGCCAGCAGCCCTGGACCTGGTTACACTGAAGCTTTCTTT; j_call: TRBJ1-1; v_call: TRBV7-6; d_call: .; clone_size: few
cdr3_aa: CASSTGPPGTQYF; cdr3_nt: TGTGCCAGCAGTACGGGACCTCCAGGGACCCAGTACTTC; j_call: TRBJ2-5; v_call: TRBV27; d_call: .; clone_size: many
cdr3_aa: CASSPQNNEQFF; cdr3_nt: TGTGCCAGCAGCCCACAAAACAATGAGCAGTTCTTC; j_call: TRBJ2-1; v_call: TRBV13; d_call: .; clone_size: .
cdr3_aa: CSARPKRSRVSTDTQYF; cdr3_nt: TGCAGTGCTAGACCTAAGCGCAGTCGAGTAAGCACAGATACGCAGTATTTT; j_call: TRBJ2-3; v_call: TRBV20-1; d_call: .; clone_size: .
cdr3_aa: CASLGSGNTIYF; cdr3_nt: TGTGCCAGTCTCGGGAGTGGAAACACCATATATTTT; j_call: TRBJ1-3; v_call: TRBV19; d_call: .; clone_size: .
cdr3_aa: CASSPPRTGAGYTF; cdr3_nt: TGTGCCAGCAGCCCCCCCCGGACAGGGGCCGGCTACACCTTC; j_call: TRBJ1-2; v_call: TRBV6-2/TRBV6-3; d_call: TRBD1; clone_size: .
cdr3_aa: CASSQEVSWTGALVLNTEAFF; cdr3_nt: TGCGCCAGCAGCCAAGAAGTTTCGTGGACAGGGGCCCTCGTATTGAACACTGAAGCTTTCTTC; j_call: TRBJ1-1; v_call: TRBV4-3; d_call: TRBD1; clone_size: .
cdr3_aa: CASSNRQGGTGELFF; cdr3_nt: TGTGCCAGCAGCAACCGACAGGGGGGAACCGGGGAGCTGTTTTTT; j_call: TRBJ2-2; v_call: TRBV28; d_call: TRBD1; clone_size: .